One T cell receptor (beta chain) is described in this entry. The antigen is unknown. This specimen belongs to a study of T cell responses to AZD1222 COVID-19 vaccine. Germline CDR1 reads WNHNN; CDR2 reads SYGVQD (reference sequence). V was clipped by 0 bases and J by 0 bases, with 13 bases between them. The CDR3 has 17 amino acids. Here immunoSEQ multiplex PCR was the method, and the copy in TCRdb shows in-frame clones only, minus some. The sample contains 100,000 to 120,000 clones, 85% to 90% of which appear only once. Study observations and caveats: Reportedly, nearly half of unique spike TCRs recognized epitopes outside B.1.351/B.1.1.7 mutations.

The sample was peripheral blood, taken 28 days after the second AZD1222 dose. The receptor's source is an adult who received the AZD1222 COVID-19 vaccine. This chain uses TRBV10-1 with TRBJ2-3; D unresolved. CDR3 region: CASSESTGRLSTDTQYF. CDR3 nucleotides: TGCGCCAGCAGTGAGTCCACCGGACGGTTAAGCACAGATACGCAGTATTTT.